Listed below are T cell receptor beta chains from one sample, sequenced in a study of T cells in Graves' hyperthyroidism and ophthalmopathy. TCRdb ran MiXCR on the multiplex PCR reads and lists one entry per CDR3 protein. The sample holds about 250,000 distinct CDR3 sequences, around 20% seen once. Sequencing input: blood. The receptors were sampled from a man aged 30 to 45 with Graves' ophthalmopathy. Both conserved end residues are part of each CDR3. A D gene is named only where the DNA matches it firmly.

J gene: TRBJ2-1
D gene: TRBD1
V gene: TRBV5-1
CDR3 protein: CASSLTRTGQSYNEQFF

J gene: TRBJ2-3
D gene: TRBD2
V gene: TRBV5-1
CDR3 protein: CASSPGTSGRTDTQYF

J gene: TRBJ2-7
D gene: TRBD1
V gene: TRBV6-1
CDR3 protein: CASIGTGRGEQYF

J gene: TRBJ1-3
D gene: -
V gene: TRBV5-1
CDR3 protein: CASSLGPAGNTIYF

J gene: TRBJ2-5
D gene: -
V gene: TRBV11-3
CDR3 protein: CASSFRGVVETQYF

J gene: TRBJ2-1
D gene: -
V gene: TRBV29-1
CDR3 protein: CSVDRASMDNEQFF

J gene: TRBJ1-2
D gene: -
V gene: TRBV12-3/TRBV12-4
CDR3 protein: CASSLGTVGGYTF

J gene: TRBJ2-5
D gene: TRBD2
V gene: TRBV20-1
CDR3 protein: CSASASGSRETQYF

J gene: TRBJ2-3
D gene: TRBD2
V gene: TRBV19
CDR3 protein: CASSPRRASGRDTQYF

J gene: TRBJ1-5
D gene: TRBD1
V gene: TRBV20-1
CDR3 protein: CSANIGQGGQPQHF

J gene: TRBJ1-1
D gene: -
V gene: TRBV10-2
CDR3 protein: CASSETNTEAFF

J gene: TRBJ2-5
D gene: -
V gene: TRBV15
CDR3 protein: CATSSQSKGQETQYF

J gene: TRBJ2-3
D gene: -
V gene: TRBV2
CDR3 protein: CASSELQEGQYF

J gene: TRBJ1-5
D gene: -
V gene: TRBV11-1
CDR3 protein: CASSPSNRGNGNQPQHF

J gene: TRBJ2-7
D gene: -
V gene: TRBV12-3/TRBV12-4
CDR3 protein: CASSLVASGPYEQYF

J gene: TRBJ2-7
D gene: TRBD1
V gene: TRBV2
CDR3 protein: CASMGQALYEQYF

J gene: TRBJ2-4
D gene: TRBD2
V gene: TRBV27
CDR3 protein: CASSLRGWGGENIQYF

J gene: TRBJ1-3
D gene: -
V gene: TRBV5-6
CDR3 protein: CASSKSGTRGDTIYF

J gene: TRBJ1-1
D gene: -
V gene: TRBV7-2
CDR3 protein: CASSLTTGTGTEAFF

J gene: TRBJ2-3
D gene: -
V gene: TRBV24-1
CDR3 protein: CATSDPPPDTQYF

J gene: TRBJ1-3
D gene: TRBD1
V gene: TRBV12-5
CDR3 protein: CASVKTGRSGNTIYF

J gene: TRBJ2-2
D gene: -
V gene: TRBV19
CDR3 protein: CATTTRLANTGELFF

J gene: TRBJ2-5
D gene: TRBD2
V gene: TRBV28
CDR3 protein: CASSSASGSGETQYF

J gene: TRBJ2-1
D gene: -
V gene: TRBV29-1
CDR3 protein: CSVMRAGSSYNEQFF

J gene: TRBJ2-2
D gene: TRBD2
V gene: TRBV7-9
CDR3 protein: CASRRGTSGRGLNTGELFF

J gene: TRBJ2-1
D gene: -
V gene: TRBV11-2
CDR3 protein: CASSLVGSSYNEQFF

J gene: TRBJ1-3
D gene: -
V gene: TRBV7-9
CDR3 protein: CASSLEPDPSGNTIYF

J gene: TRBJ1-2
D gene: TRBD1
V gene: TRBV3-1
CDR3 protein: CASSPRTGYGYTF

J gene: TRBJ2-1
D gene: -
V gene: TRBV30
CDR3 protein: CAWSAASVHNEQFF

J gene: TRBJ1-5
D gene: -
V gene: TRBV15
CDR3 protein: CATSRLENQPQHF

J gene: TRBJ2-2
D gene: TRBD1
V gene: TRBV24-1
CDR3 protein: CATSDTTGYPGELFF

J gene: TRBJ2-3
D gene: TRBD2
V gene: TRBV19
CDR3 protein: CASNQREGPDTQYF

J gene: TRBJ1-5
D gene: -
V gene: TRBV5-5
CDR3 protein: CASSLGVGGNQPQHF

J gene: TRBJ2-2
D gene: TRBD2
V gene: TRBV6-4
CDR3 protein: CASRTDGGTGELFF

J gene: TRBJ1-1
D gene: TRBD1
V gene: TRBV27
CDR3 protein: CASSLQGDGEAFF

J gene: TRBJ1-4
D gene: -
V gene: TRBV7-6
CDR3 protein: CASKMGSGGTNEKLFF

J gene: TRBJ2-1
D gene: -
V gene: TRBV11-2
CDR3 protein: CASSLVTRGGNEQFF

J gene: TRBJ1-6
D gene: -
V gene: TRBV5-5
CDR3 protein: CASSLGLTGNNSPLHF

J gene: TRBJ2-2
D gene: TRBD1
V gene: TRBV30
CDR3 protein: CAWIRGDRVQGPGELFF

J gene: TRBJ1-2
D gene: TRBD1
V gene: TRBV28
CDR3 protein: CASKMTGRYGYTF

J gene: TRBJ1-1
D gene: -
V gene: TRBV6-5
CDR3 protein: CASSYYDTNTEAFF

J gene: TRBJ1-5
D gene: -
V gene: TRBV11-3
CDR3 protein: CASSQGDFQPQHF

J gene: TRBJ2-7
D gene: TRBD1
V gene: TRBV19
CDR3 protein: CASSAGQVYEQYF

J gene: TRBJ2-3
D gene: -
V gene: TRBV7-2
CDR3 protein: CASSFSGSSRDTQYF

J gene: TRBJ1-1
D gene: -
V gene: TRBV28
CDR3 protein: CASVGQAPFLNTEAFF

J gene: TRBJ1-1
D gene: -
V gene: TRBV6-2/TRBV6-3
CDR3 protein: CASRKSSQAFF

J gene: TRBJ2-7
D gene: -
V gene: TRBV5-1
CDR3 protein: CASSQGDWSYEQYF

J gene: TRBJ1-1
D gene: TRBD1
V gene: TRBV20-1
CDR3 protein: CSATGTGESPEAFF

J gene: TRBJ1-2
D gene: TRBD1
V gene: TRBV5-1
CDR3 protein: CASRAGGQSTHYGYTF

J gene: TRBJ1-5
D gene: -
V gene: TRBV5-1
CDR3 protein: CASSLAGHVNQPQHF

J gene: TRBJ2-1
D gene: -
V gene: TRBV19
CDR3 protein: CASRERAVSSYNEQFF

J gene: TRBJ1-2
D gene: TRBD1
V gene: TRBV9
CDR3 protein: CASSVEGQGAGYTF

J gene: TRBJ1-1
D gene: TRBD1
V gene: TRBV28
CDR3 protein: CASNPPPGQGIYGTEAFF

J gene: TRBJ2-2
D gene: -
V gene: TRBV5-1
CDR3 protein: CASSGINARELFF

J gene: TRBJ2-2
D gene: -
V gene: TRBV7-6
CDR3 protein: CASGLLPSGTGELFF

J gene: TRBJ2-7
D gene: TRBD2
V gene: TRBV6-1
CDR3 protein: CASSTVTSGSSYEQYF